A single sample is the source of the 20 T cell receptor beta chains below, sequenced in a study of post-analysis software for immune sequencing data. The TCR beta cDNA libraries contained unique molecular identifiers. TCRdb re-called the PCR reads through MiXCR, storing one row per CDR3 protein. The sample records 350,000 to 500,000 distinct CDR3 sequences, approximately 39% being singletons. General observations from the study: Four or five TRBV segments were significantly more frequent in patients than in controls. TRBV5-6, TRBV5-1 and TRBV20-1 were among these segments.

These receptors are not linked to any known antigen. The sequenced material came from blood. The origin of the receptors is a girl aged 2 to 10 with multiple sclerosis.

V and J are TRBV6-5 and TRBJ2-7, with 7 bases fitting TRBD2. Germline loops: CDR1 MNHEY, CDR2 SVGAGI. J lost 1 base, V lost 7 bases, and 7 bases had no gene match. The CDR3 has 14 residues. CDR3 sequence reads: CASTPVGGSYEQYF. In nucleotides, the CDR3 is TGTGCCAGCACCCCGGTGGGGGGGTCCTACGAGCAGTACTTC.

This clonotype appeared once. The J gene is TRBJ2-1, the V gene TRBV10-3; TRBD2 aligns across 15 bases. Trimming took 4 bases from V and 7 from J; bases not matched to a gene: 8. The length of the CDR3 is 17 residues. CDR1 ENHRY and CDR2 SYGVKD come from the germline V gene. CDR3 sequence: CAISGPEGLAGGNEQFF. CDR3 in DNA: TGTGCCATCAGTGGGCCGGAGGGACTAGCGGGGGGAAATGAGCAGTTCTTC.

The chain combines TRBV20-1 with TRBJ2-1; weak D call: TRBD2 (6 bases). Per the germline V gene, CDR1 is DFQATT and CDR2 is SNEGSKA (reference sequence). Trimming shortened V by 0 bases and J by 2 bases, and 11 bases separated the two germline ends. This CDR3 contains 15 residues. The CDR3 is CSARERGGTYNEQFF. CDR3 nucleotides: TGCAGTGCTAGAGAGAGGGGCGGGACCTACAATGAGCAGTTCTTC.

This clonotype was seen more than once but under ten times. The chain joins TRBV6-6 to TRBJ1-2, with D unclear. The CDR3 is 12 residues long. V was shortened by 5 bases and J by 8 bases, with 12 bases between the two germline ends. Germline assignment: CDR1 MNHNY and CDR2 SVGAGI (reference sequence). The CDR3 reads CASSIPGSGYTF. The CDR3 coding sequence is TGTGCCAGCAGTATCCCGGGGAGCGGCTACACCTTC.

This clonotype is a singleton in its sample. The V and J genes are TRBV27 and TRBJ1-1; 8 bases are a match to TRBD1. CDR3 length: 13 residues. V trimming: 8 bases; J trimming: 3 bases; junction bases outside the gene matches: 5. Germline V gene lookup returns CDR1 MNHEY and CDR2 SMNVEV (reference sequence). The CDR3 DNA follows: TGTGCCAGCGGCCCGACAGGGGACACTGAAGCTTTCTTT. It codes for CASGPTGDTEAFF.

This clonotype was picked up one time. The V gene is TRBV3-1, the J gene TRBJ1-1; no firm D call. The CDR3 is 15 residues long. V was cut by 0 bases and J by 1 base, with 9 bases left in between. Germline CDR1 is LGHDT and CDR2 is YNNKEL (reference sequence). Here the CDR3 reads CASSQDWGTNTEAFF. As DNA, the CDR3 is TGTGCCAGCAGCCAAGATTGGGGTACGAACACTGAAGCTTTCTTT. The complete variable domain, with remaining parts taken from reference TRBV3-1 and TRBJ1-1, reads DTAVSQTPKYLVTQMGNDKSIKCEQNLGHDTMYWYKQDSKKFLKIMFSYNNKELIINETVPNRFSPKSPDKAHLNLHINSLELGDSAVYFCASSQDWGTNTEAFFGQGTRLTVV.

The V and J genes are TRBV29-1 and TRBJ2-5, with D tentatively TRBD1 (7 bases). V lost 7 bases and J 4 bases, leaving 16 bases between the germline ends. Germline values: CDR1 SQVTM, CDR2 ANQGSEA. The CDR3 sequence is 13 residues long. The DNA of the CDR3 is TGCAGCGCCACGGACAGGAGGGGAGAGACCCAGTACTTC. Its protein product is CSATDRRGETQYF.

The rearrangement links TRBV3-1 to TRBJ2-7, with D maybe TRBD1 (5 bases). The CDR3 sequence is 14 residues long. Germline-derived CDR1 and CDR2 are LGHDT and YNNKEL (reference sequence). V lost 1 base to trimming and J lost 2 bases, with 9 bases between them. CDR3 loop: CASSQVLGAYEQYF. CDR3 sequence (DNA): TGTGCCAGCAGCCAAGTTTTAGGGGCCTACGAGCAGTACTTC.

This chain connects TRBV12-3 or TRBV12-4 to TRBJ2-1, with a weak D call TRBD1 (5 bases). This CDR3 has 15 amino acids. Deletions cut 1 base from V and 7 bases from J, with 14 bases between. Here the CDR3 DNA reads TGTGCCAGCAGTTTAGGATCCTTACAGGAAAATGAGCAGTTCTTC. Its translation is CASSLGSLQENEQFF.

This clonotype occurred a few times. Here the CDR3 DNA reads TGTGCCAGCAGCTTATACTCCACAGGGGCCCTCACAGATACGCAGTATTTT. Encoded protein: CASSLYSTGALTDTQYF. V usage is TRBV11-2 and J usage is TRBJ2-3, with 7 bases lining up with TRBD1. V trimming: 2 bases; J trimming: 2 bases; junction bases outside the gene matches: 10. The CDR3 totals 17 residues. The germline CDR1 and CDR2 sequences are SGHAT and FQNNGV.

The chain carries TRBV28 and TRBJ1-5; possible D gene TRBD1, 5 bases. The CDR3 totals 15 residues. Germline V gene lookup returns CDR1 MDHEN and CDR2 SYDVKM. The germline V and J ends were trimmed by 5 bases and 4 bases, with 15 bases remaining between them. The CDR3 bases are TGTGCCAGCAGTCCACCCGTAGGGGTAAATCAGCCCCAGCATTTT. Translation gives CASSPPVGVNQPQHF.

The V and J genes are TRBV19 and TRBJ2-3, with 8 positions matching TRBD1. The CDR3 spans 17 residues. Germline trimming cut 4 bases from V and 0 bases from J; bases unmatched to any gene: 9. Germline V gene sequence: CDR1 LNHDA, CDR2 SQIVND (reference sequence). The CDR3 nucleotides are TGTGCCAGTAGTACCGGGACAGGCTCCACTAGCACAGATACGCAGTATTTT. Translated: CASSTGTGSTSTDTQYF.

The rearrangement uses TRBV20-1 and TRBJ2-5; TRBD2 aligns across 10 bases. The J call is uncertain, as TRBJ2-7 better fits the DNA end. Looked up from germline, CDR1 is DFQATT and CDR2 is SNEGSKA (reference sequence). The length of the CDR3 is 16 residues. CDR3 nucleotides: TGCAGTGCTATTGACCCGCTAGCGGGAGTAGTCAACGAGCAGTACTTC. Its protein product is CSAIDPLAGVVNEQYF.

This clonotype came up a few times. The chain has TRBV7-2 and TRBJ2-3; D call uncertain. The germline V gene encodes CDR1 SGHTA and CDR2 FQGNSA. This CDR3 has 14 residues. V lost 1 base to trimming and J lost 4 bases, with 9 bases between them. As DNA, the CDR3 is TGTGCCAGCAGCTTAGGGTCCTACCCAGATACGCAGTATTTT. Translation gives CASSLGSYPDTQYF.

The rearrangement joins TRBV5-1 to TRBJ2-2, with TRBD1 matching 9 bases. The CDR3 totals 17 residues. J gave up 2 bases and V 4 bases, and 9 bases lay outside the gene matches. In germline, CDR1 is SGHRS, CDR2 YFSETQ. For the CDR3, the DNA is TGCGCCAGCAGCCTCAGCCCGGGACAGGGCAACACCGGGGAGCTGTTTTTT. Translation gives CASSLSPGQGNTGELFF.

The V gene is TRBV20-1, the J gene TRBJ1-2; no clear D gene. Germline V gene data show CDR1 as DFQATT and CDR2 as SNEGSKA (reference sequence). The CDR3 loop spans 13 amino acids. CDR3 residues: CSGRTATNYGYTF. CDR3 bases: TGCAGCGGGAGGACTGCCACTAACTATGGCTACACCTTC.

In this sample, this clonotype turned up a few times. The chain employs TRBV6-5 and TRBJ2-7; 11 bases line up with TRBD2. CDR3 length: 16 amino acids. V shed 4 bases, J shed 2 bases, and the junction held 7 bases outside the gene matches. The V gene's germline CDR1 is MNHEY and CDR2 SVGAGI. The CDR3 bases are TGTGCCAGCAGTTCCCCCCTGACTAGCGGGACCTACGAGCAGTACTTC. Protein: CASSSPLTSGTYEQYF.

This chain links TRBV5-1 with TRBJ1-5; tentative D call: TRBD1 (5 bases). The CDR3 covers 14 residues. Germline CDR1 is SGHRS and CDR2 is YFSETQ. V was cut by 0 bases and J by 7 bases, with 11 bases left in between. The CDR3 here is CASSLVGGEQPQHF. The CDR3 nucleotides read TGCGCCAGCAGCTTGGTCGGAGGGGAGCAGCCCCAGCATTTT.

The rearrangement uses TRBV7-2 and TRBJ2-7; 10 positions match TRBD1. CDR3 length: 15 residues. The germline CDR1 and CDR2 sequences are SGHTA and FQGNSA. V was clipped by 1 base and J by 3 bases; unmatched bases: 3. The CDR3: CASSLGTGGRYEQYF. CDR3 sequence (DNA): TGTGCCAGCAGCTTAGGGACAGGGGGACGCTACGAGCAGTACTTC.

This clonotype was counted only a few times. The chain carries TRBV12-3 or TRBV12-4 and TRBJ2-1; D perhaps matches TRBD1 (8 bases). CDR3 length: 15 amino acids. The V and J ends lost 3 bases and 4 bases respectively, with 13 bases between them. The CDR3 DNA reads TGTGCCAGCAGTTTGGGGGGGACAGGATACAATGAGCAGTTCTTC. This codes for CASSLGGTGYNEQFF.